These 9 T cell receptor beta chains share one sample of origin, sequenced in a study of blood T cell repertoires in COVID-19. The assay was immunoSEQ multiplex PCR, and TCRdb's table has in-frame clones only and misses some. The data show around 300,000 clones, approximately 86% seen once. The sample comprised PBMCs or T cells enriched from blood (not recorded which). These receptors all stem from a young woman who had recovered from COVID-19.

The genes are TRBV7-9 and TRBJ1-6; 9 nucleotides line up with TRBD1. The CDR3 is 16 residues long. V lost 5 bases and J lost 4; bases outside the gene matches: 6. Germline CDR1 is SEHNR and CDR2 is FQNEAQ (reference sequence). This CDR3 is CASSPQGAAYNSPLHF. CDR3 coding DNA: TGTGCCAGCAGCCCACAGGGGGCCGCTTATAATTCACCCCTCCACTTT.

This clone was seen a handful of times. J is TRBJ1-1 and V is TRBV3-1 (or the pseudogene TRBV3-2); D is unclear. V shed 0 bases and J shed 0 bases, with 17 bases lying between them. The CDR3 runs 18 residues. The germline V gene encodes CDR1 LGHDT and CDR2 YNNKEL (reference sequence). The CDR3 region has the DNA TGTGCCAGCAGCCAAGAGGTGGGCAGCTACAGCATGAACACTGAAGCTTTCTTT. Amino acid sequence: CASSQEVGSYSMNTEAFF.

This clone has only one observation. CDR3 sequence: CASSSTGYSPLHF. The CDR3 region has the DNA TGTGCCAGCAGCTCGACAGGCTATTCACCCCTCCACTTT. The V call is TRBV9, the J call TRBJ1-6; weak D call: TRBD1 (6 bases). CDR1 and CDR2 from the germline V gene are SGDLS and YYNGEE. The CDR3 consists of 13 residues. Trimming removed 4 bases from V and 8 bases from J, with 10 bases in between.

This clone was detected a few times. CDR3 protein: CASSQNRFGNTIYF. The DNA for the CDR3 is TGCGCCAGCAGCCAGAATCGGTTTGGAAACACCATATATTTT. The chain couples TRBV4-1 to TRBJ1-3, with D uncertain. The CDR3 contains 14 residues. Germline lookup yields CDR1 MGHRA and CDR2 YSYEKL. V was clipped by 3 bases and J by 3 bases, with 9 bases between them.

This clone was found once. The V gene is TRBV7-2, the J gene TRBJ1-1; possible D gene TRBD1, 6 bases. The CDR3 loop spans 15 amino acids. Germline CDR1 reads SGHTA; CDR2 reads FQGNSA. Deletions cut 2 bases from V and 1 base from J, with 11 bases between. CDR3 nucleotide sequence: TGTGCCAGCAGCTTATCGGGAGGGGGGAACACTGAAGCTTTCTTT. As protein: CASSLSGGGNTEAFF.

The V and J genes are TRBV30 and TRBJ2-4; TRBD2 might be the D (6 bases). Germline V gene data show CDR1 as GTSNPN and CDR2 as SVGIG (reference sequence). This CDR3 has 14 residues. V gave up 2 bases and J gave up 7 bases, with 15 bases separating them. The CDR3 DNA sequence: TGTGCCTGGAGTCCCTACCCCGGGAGTAACATTCAGTACTTC. It specifies CAWSPYPGSNIQYF.

V and J are TRBV7-6 and TRBJ2-2; a possible D gene is TRBD1 (6 bases). V lost 2 bases and J 3 bases, leaving 10 bases between the germline ends. Germline V gene lookup returns CDR1 SGHVS and CDR2 FNYEAQ. The CDR3 is made up of 15 amino acids. This chain's CDR3 is CASSLPGEDTGELFF. The CDR3, as DNA: TGTGCCAGCAGCTTACCAGGGGAAGACACCGGGGAGCTGTTTTTT. The variable domain in full, completed from reference TRBV7-6 and TRBJ2-2, reads GAGVSQSPRYKVTKRGQDVALRCDPISGHVSLYWYRQALGQGPEFLTYFNYEAQQDKSGLPNDRFSAERPEGSISTLTIQRTEQRDSAMYRCASSLPGEDTGELFFGEGSRLTVL.

A note on this clone: Other nucleotide sequences in the sample specify the same CDR3. The chain combines TRBV10-3 with TRBJ1-5; the D gene is possibly TRBD1 (6 bases). The germline V gene has CDR1 ENHRY and CDR2 SYGVKD. The CDR3 is made up of 15 amino acids. Trimming stripped 6 bases from V and 0 bases from J, with 12 bases between. The DNA for the CDR3 is TGTGCCATCAGCGAGACAGGAGTTAGCAATCAGCCCCAGCATTTT. It encodes CAISETGVSNQPQHF.

The chain is built from TRBV2 and TRBJ2-1; no definite D call. The ends were cut back, 5 bases at V and 3 bases at J, with 5 bases in the middle. CDR3 size: 12 residues. Germline values: CDR1 SNHLY, CDR2 FYNNEI. The CDR3 coding sequence is TGTGCCAGCAGTTTCAGCTACAATGAGCAGTTCTTC. As protein: CASSFSYNEQFF.